These T cell receptor beta chains were read from a single sample in a study of shared clonotypes between healthy human individuals. The assay was immunoSEQ multiplex PCR, and TCRdb's table has in-frame clones only and misses some. The sample yields about 470,000 clones, roughly three quarters seen once. Sequenced sample: PBMCs. These receptor sequences come from a woman aged 40 to 50 in good health. Some clones in this sample may be carry-over from other donors' samples. Both conserved end residues are part of each CDR3. D genes are given only for firm matches. Size is stated for part of the rows, as once, few or many counts, or as a class when the clone is expanded.

TRBV21-1,TRBJ1-1,-,-,TGTGCCAGCAGGAGTAGGGGCACTGAAGCTTTCTTT,CASRSRGTEAFF
TRBV27,TRBJ2-7,-,TRBD1,TGTGCCAGCAGTCTCGGACAGGGGTCACGCGAGCAGTACTTC,CASSLGQGSREQYF
TRBV28,TRBJ1-5,once,-,TGTGCCAGCACCCCGCCGGGTCTGCGGAATCAGCCCCAGCATTTT,CASTPPGLRNQPQHF
TRBV5-4,TRBJ1-1,-,-,TGTGCCAGCAGCTTAGACCTGATGGTCACTGAAGCTTTCTTT,CASSLDLMVTEAFF
TRBV30,TRBJ2-5,once,-,TGTGCCTGGAGTCCCGGGGGTCGGCTCCAAGAGACCCAGTACTTC,CAWSPGGRLQETQYF
TRBV5-8,TRBJ2-5,few,-,TGTGCCAGCAGTCACGGGACCAACCAAGAGACCCAGTACTTC,CASSHGTNQETQYF
TRBV6-4,TRBJ2-1,many,-,TGTGCCAGCAGTGACTCAGGGGTCAATGAGCAGTTCTTC,CASSDSGVNEQFF
TRBV7-9,TRBJ2-2,-,-,TGTGCCAGCAGCTTAGCGGGAGATGGCACCGGGGAGCTGTTTTTT,CASSLAGDGTGELFF
TRBV2,TRBJ1-3,once,-,TGTGCCAGCACCTTGGACGGACCCGACTCTGGAAACACCATATATTTT,CASTLDGPDSGNTIYF
TRBV4-2,TRBJ2-3,-,-,TGTGCCAGCAGCCAAGAGCGGGGCTACACAGATACGCAGTATTTT,CASSQERGYTDTQYF
TRBV29-1,TRBJ2-7,-,-,TGCAGCGTTCGGACCCCGCCGTCCTACGAGCAGTACTTC,CSVRTPPSYEQYF
TRBV18,TRBJ1-2,many,-,TGTGCCAGCTCACCTGACACACGGAGCTATGGCTACACCTTC,CASSPDTRSYGYTF
TRBV27,TRBJ2-7,-,TRBD1,TGTGCCAGCAGTTCCCTTGCGTCGGCCAGGGGGCGGCAGTACTTC,CASSSLASARGRQYF
TRBV2,TRBJ2-7,-,-,TGTGCCAGCAGTGTAAAGGCCACGGGCGAGCAGTACTTC,CASSVKATGEQYF
TRBV5-1,TRBJ2-5,-,-,TGCGCCAGCAGCTTCGGTAGGGAGGCAGAGACCCAGTACTTC,CASSFGREAETQYF
TRBV7-9,TRBJ2-6,-,TRBD1,TGTGCCAGCAGCTTGAGGGGACAGGGAGGGTCTGGGGCCAACGTCCTGACTTTC,CASSLRGQGGSGANVLTF
TRBV18,TRBJ2-7,-,-,TGTGCCAGCCGCCCGTCGGGGGAGATAAACGAGCAGTACTTC,CASRPSGEINEQYF
TRBV28,TRBJ2-7,-,-,TGTGCCAGCAGTTTGCCAGGGATTAGCTCCTACGAGCAGTACTTC,CASSLPGISSYEQYF
TRBV11-2,TRBJ2-4,-,TRBD1,TGTGCCAGCAGCTACCCGGGGACAGGCCCAAACATTCAGTACTTC,CASSYPGTGPNIQYF
TRBV6-5,TRBJ2-3,-,TRBD2,TGTGCCAGCAGTACTAGCGGGAGTACAGATACGCAGTATTTT,CASSTSGSTDTQYF
TRBV21-1,TRBJ1-5,-,-,TGTGCCAGCAACAAATCTGACACCCAAGTCGATCAGCCCCAGCATTTT,CASNKSDTQVDQPQHF
TRBV29-1,TRBJ1-1,-,-,TGCAGCGTTGATGGGGGAGGGACTGAAGCTTTCTTT,CSVDGGGTEAFF
TRBV28,TRBJ2-1,-,-,TGTGCCAGCAGTTTTCGTGGGCCCCGTAGTGAGCAGTTCTTC,CASSFRGPRSEQFF
TRBV19,TRBJ2-7,many,-,TGTGCCAGTACCTCAGACTCCCTGGGGTCCTACGAGCAGTACTTC,CASTSDSLGSYEQYF
TRBV27,TRBJ1-1,-,-,TGTGCCAGCAGTCCCCCGGGCAGGGGTCCATCTAGGGCAGCTTTCTTT,CASSPPGRGPSRAAFF
TRBV5-6,TRBJ2-7,-,TRBD2,TGTGCCAGCAGCTTGTCGAAGGGACTAGCGGACAGATCCGCCGAGCAGTACTTC,CASSLSKGLADRSAEQYF
TRBV9,TRBJ1-2,-,TRBD1,TGTGCCAGCAGCGTACCGGGACAGGGAATTTATGGCTACACCTTC,CASSVPGQGIYGYTF
TRBV28,TRBJ2-1,-,TRBD1,TGTGCCAGCAGCAGACAGGGTTACAATGAGCAGTTCTTC,CASSRQGYNEQFF
TRBV19,TRBJ1-1,-,-,TGTGCCAGTAGTGTCGGTGGGGGGATGGACACTGAAGCTTTCTTT,CASSVGGGMDTEAFF
TRBV7-2,TRBJ1-5,few,-,TGTGCCAGCAGCTTAGTGGGGGGGAGGACGTATAGCAATCAGCCCCAGCATTTT,CASSLVGGRTYSNQPQHF
TRBV7-3,TRBJ2-1,-,-,TGTGCCAGCAGTTCAATGGCCCAAAATGAGCAGTTCTTC,CASSSMAQNEQFF
TRBV4-2,TRBJ2-5,-,TRBD2,TGTGCCAGCAGCCCCGGACTAGCGGGAGGTGAGACCCAGTACTTC,CASSPGLAGGETQYF
TRBV4-2,TRBJ2-1,-,-,TGTGCCAGCAGCCAACTGGGGGGGGCAGCATCTAGAGCCTACAATGAGCAGTTCTTC,CASSQLGGAASRAYNEQFF
TRBV7-2,TRBJ2-7,few,-,TGTGCCAGCAGCTCCTCGGACTCCTACGAGCAGTACTTC,CASSSSDSYEQYF
TRBV7-9,TRBJ2-1,-,-,TGTGCCAGCAGCCAGACCAGCCGGGACGCCCAGCAGTTCTTC,CASSQTSRDAQQFF
TRBV2,TRBJ2-5,-,TRBD1,TGTGCCAGCTGTCGGGACAGGGGGACAGAGACCCAGTACTTC,CASCRDRGTETQYF
TRBV6-5,TRBJ1-5,-,TRBD1,TGTGCCAGCAGAGGGACAGCCAATCAGCCCCAGCATTTT,CASRGTANQPQHF
TRBV9,TRBJ2-3,-,-,TGTGCCAGCTCCCCTAACGTTTTGGCAGATACGCAGTATTTT,CASSPNVLADTQYF
TRBV10-3,TRBJ2-1,once,-,TGTGCCATCAGTGCAGGGCTAGGCTCCTACAATGAGCAGTTCTTC,CAISAGLGSYNEQFF
TRBV5-1,TRBJ1-2,-,-,TGCGCCAGCAGCTTGGGACAGCTCAACGCCGGCTATGGCTACACCTTC,CASSLGQLNAGYGYTF
TRBV5-8,TRBJ2-7,-,-,TGTGCCAGCAGCTTGGCAGGGGTCCCCTCCTACGAGCAGTACTTC,CASSLAGVPSYEQYF
TRBV4-2,TRBJ2-7,-,TRBD2,TGTGCCAGCAGCCGACTAGCCGAGGGCTCCTACGAGCAGTACTTC,CASSRLAEGSYEQYF
TRBV27,TRBJ2-2,-,TRBD2,TGTGCCAGCAGTTTCAGGCTAGCGGGAAGGGGAACCGGGGAGCTGTTTTTT,CASSFRLAGRGTGELFF